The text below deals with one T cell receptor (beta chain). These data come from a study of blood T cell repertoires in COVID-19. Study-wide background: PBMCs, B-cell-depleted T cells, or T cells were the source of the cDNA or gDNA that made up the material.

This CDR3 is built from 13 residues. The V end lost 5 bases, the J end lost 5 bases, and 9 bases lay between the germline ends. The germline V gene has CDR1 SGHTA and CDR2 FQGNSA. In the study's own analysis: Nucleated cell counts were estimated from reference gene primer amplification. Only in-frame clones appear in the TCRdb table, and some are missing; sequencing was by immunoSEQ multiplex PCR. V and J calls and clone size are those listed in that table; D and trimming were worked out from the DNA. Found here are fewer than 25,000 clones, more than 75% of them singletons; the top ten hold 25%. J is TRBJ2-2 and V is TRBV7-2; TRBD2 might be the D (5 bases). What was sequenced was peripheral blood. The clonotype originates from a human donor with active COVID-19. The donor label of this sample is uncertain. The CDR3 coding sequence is TGTGCCAGCAGCAGGACTGCGACCGGGGAGCTGTTTTTT. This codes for CASSRTATGELFF. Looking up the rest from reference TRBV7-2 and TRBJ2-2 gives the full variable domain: GAGVSQSPSNKVTEKGKDVELRCDPISGHTALYWYRQSLGQGLEFLIYFQGNSAPDKSGLPSDRFSAERTGGSVSTLTIQRTQQEDSAVYLCASSRTATGELFFGEGSRLTVL.